This TCR beta chain appears in the sequencing data of a study of T cell responses to AZD1222 COVID-19 vaccine. A remark on this clone: Its specificity is unknown.

Only in-frame clones appear in the TCRdb table, and some are missing; sequencing was by immunoSEQ multiplex PCR. The sample has over 110,000 clones; almost 90% are singletons. V was shortened by 2 bases and J by 0 bases, with 14 bases between the two germline ends. The CDR3 is made up of 17 amino acids. Germline V gene data show CDR1 as MNHEY and CDR2 as SMNVEV (reference sequence). Study-level findings and limits: Spike-specific TCRs gained breadth and depth after people received two AZD1222 doses. All repertoire sampling was performed exclusively after the peak T cell response. Regions 160-218 and 743-854 dominated among vaccine-associated CD4 TCRs spanning spike.

Some second doses came at about 4 weeks and others at about 12 weeks; these were pooled. The receptor was derived from an adult who received the AZD1222 COVID-19 vaccine. This sequence joins TRBV27 and TRBJ1-3; D perhaps matches TRBD1 (6 bases). This specimen was peripheral blood, taken 28 days after the second AZD1222 dose. In nucleotides, the CDR3 is TGTGCCAGCAGTTTACGGGGGCCTACTAGCTCTGGAAACACCATATATTTT. Translating gives CASSLRGPTSSGNTIYF.